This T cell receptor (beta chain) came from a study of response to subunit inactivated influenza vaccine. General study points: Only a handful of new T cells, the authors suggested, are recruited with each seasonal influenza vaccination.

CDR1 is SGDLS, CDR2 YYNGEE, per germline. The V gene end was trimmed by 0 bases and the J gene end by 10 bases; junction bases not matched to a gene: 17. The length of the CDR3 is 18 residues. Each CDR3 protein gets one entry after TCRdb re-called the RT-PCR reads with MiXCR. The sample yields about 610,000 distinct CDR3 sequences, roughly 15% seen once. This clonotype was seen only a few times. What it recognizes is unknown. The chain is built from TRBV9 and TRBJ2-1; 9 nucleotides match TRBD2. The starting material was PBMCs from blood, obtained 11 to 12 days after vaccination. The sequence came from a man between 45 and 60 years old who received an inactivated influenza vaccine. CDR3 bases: TGTGCCAGCAGCGTAGACCCCCGCCCGGGACTAGCATCTGACGAGCAGTTCTTC. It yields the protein CASSVDPRPGLASDEQFF.